The 26 T cell receptor beta chains reported below all come from one sample, sequenced in a study of CD4 T cells in relation to SARS-CoV-2 and coronaviruses. Libraries were prepared by immunoSEQ multiplex PCR; TCRdb keeps only in-frame clonotypes and omits some of them. The data hold tens of thousands of clones, with about 90% observed a single time. The sequenced sample was naive CD4+ T cells from PBMCs. Sample subset: naive CD4+ T cells isolated by negative enrichment. The origin of the receptors is an adult with COVID-19.

With regard to this clone: An end of the junction differs from the germline gene, which may be a read error. This sample also contains other DNA sequences that code for the same CDR3. The genes are TRBV6-5 and TRBJ1-1, with D unclear. This CDR3 comprises 13 residues. Germline lookup yields CDR1 MNHEY and CDR2 SVGAGI. CDR3 amino acids: CASSRGSHTEAFF. CDR3 coding DNA: TGTGCTAGCAGCCGCGGGAGTCACACTGAAGCTTTCTTT.

The V gene is TRBV7-9, the J gene TRBJ2-1, with 8 bases fitting TRBD2. This CDR3 spans 16 amino acids. Germline CDR1 is SEHNR and CDR2 is FQNEAQ (reference sequence). V was clipped by 1 base and J by 8 bases; unmatched bases: 10. CDR3 coding DNA: TGTGCCAGCAGCTTAGAGAGGGCGGGAGGAGGCGATGAGCAGTTCTTC. Its protein is CASSLERAGGGDEQFF.

The chain is built from TRBV2 and TRBJ2-1; 9 nucleotides agree with TRBD2. The J segment lost 4 bases and the V segment lost 6 bases, leaving 10 bases of the junction unmatched. CDR1 and CDR2 from the germline V gene are SNHLY and FYNNEI. The CDR3 has 16 residues. CDR3: CASRPRLAVIYNEQFF. The CDR3, as DNA: TGTGCCAGCAGGCCAAGACTAGCGGTGATTTACAATGAGCAGTTCTTC.

The chain carries TRBV12-3 or TRBV12-4 and TRBJ1-4; D gene ambiguous. This CDR3 comprises 12 residues. V gave up 7 bases and J gave up 8 bases, with 11 bases separating them. The CDR3 DNA follows: TGTGCCAGCAAAAGCTACGGGGAAAAACTGTTTTTT. Amino acid sequence: CASKSYGEKLFF.

The V call is TRBV30, the J call TRBJ1-4, with 10 bases aligning to TRBD1. This CDR3 has 12 residues. Losses at the gene ends were 4 bases for V and 11 bases for J; bases not matched to a gene: 4. The germline gives CDR1 GTSNPN, CDR2 SVGIG (reference sequence). CDR3 DNA: TGTGCCTGGACAGGGACAGGGGATAAACTGTTTTTT. As protein: CAWTGTGDKLFF.

The chain employs TRBV28 and TRBJ1-4; D is unresolved. CDR1 and CDR2 from the germline V gene are MDHEN and SYDVKM. V lost 5 bases, J lost 2 bases, and 15 bases lay in between. The CDR3 has 16 amino acids. The CDR3 sequence: CASSPPYLGTNEKLFF. CDR3 coding DNA: TGTGCCAGCAGTCCCCCGTATTTAGGGACTAATGAAAAACTGTTTTTT.

The CDR3 DNA reads TGCAGTGGGGGACAGTTAGAGACCCAGTACTTC. Its protein product is CSGGQLETQYF. J is TRBJ2-5 and V is TRBV20-1; 7 positions match TRBD1. The V and J ends lost 7 bases and 4 bases, in that order; junction bases with no gene match: 3. The CDR3 sequence is 11 residues long. Germline loops: CDR1 DFQATT, CDR2 SNEGSKA (reference sequence).

V is TRBV5-1 and J is TRBJ1-6; TRBD1 aligns across 9 bases. The V gene end was trimmed by 0 bases and the J gene end by 10 bases; junction bases not matched to a gene: 5. This CDR3 has 15 amino acids. Germline lookup yields CDR1 SGHRS and CDR2 YFSETQ. The CDR3 loop is CASSLEGTGLSPLHF. The CDR3 bases are TGCGCCAGCAGCTTGGAGGGGACAGGGTTGTCACCCCTCCACTTT.

This chain links TRBV7-2 with TRBJ2-7; D is perhaps TRBD1 or TRBD2 (5 bases each). The CDR3 covers 13 residues. Germline V CDR1 and CDR2: SGHTA, FQGNSA. The V end lost 7 bases, the J end lost 3 bases, and 13 bases lay between the germline ends. CDR3 in DNA: TGTGCCAGCAACGTCCGGGACGGCTACGAGCAGTACTTC. It encodes CASNVRDGYEQYF.

The chain combines TRBV19 with TRBJ2-5, with 11 bases aligning to TRBD1. This CDR3 contains 15 residues. The germline V gene encodes CDR1 LNHDA and CDR2 SQIVND (reference sequence). V lost 5 bases and J lost 5; bases outside the gene matches: 7. In nucleotides, the CDR3 is TGTGCCAGTAGTCCCATGGACAGGGGGCGGGAGACCCAGTACTTC. It is translated as CASSPMDRGRETQYF.

This clone has only one observation. The CDR3 nucleotides are TGTGCCAGCAGCCGGACCGGGCCTGGAAACACCATATATTTT. Protein: CASSRTGPGNTIYF. The V and J genes are TRBV7-2 and TRBJ1-3; D remains unclear. The germline V gene encodes CDR1 SGHTA and CDR2 FQGNSA. The CDR3 is 14 amino acids. The V gene lost 5 bases and the J gene lost 2 bases, with 10 bases spanning the gap.

Of note for this clone: The identical CDR3 is also encoded by other nucleotide sequences in the sample. The gene calls are TRBV20-1 and TRBJ2-1, with unresolved D. CDR1 is DFQATT, CDR2 SNEGSKA, per germline (reference sequence). V was trimmed by 3 bases and J by 8 bases, leaving 8 bases between them. The CDR3 has 11 amino acids. The CDR3 loop reads CSASGRDEQFF. In nucleotides, the CDR3 is TGCAGTGCTAGCGGTCGGGATGAGCAGTTCTTC.

This clone turned up a few times. The V gene is TRBV18, the J gene TRBJ1-5; D remains ambiguous. The CDR3 loop spans 15 amino acids. With 1 base removed from V and 7 bases from J, the gap between germline ends came to 14 bases. Germline-derived CDR1 and CDR2 are KGHSH and LQKENI. The CDR3 loop is CASSPLPTLGQPQHF. The CDR3 DNA follows: TGTGCCAGCTCACCACTCCCCACACTCGGGCAGCCCCAGCATTTT.

This chain connects TRBV19 to TRBJ1-1; TRBD1 aligns across 8 bases. The CDR3 runs to 13 residues. J was trimmed by 3 bases and V by 4 bases; bases with no gene match: 1. Germline CDR1 reads LNHDA; CDR2 reads SQIVND (reference sequence). For the CDR3, the DNA is TGTGCCAGTAGTACGACAGGGGACACTGAAGCTTTCTTT. As protein: CASSTTGDTEAFF.

This clone was counted a single time. The chain employs TRBV19 and TRBJ2-2, with D uncertain. CDR3 length: 11 residues. Germline values: CDR1 LNHDA, CDR2 SQIVND (reference sequence). V dropped 5 bases and J dropped 7 bases, with 5 bases sitting between them. The CDR3 DNA reads as TGTGCCAGTAGTGGTGTCGGGGAGCTGTTTTTT. Translating it yields CASSGVGELFF.

This rearrangement joins TRBV4-1 to TRBJ1-6, with 7 nucleotides matching TRBD1. V lost 3 bases to trimming and J lost 5 bases; unmatched junction nucleotides: 7. Germline-derived CDR1 and CDR2 are MGHRA and YSYEKL. The CDR3 spans 16 residues. The CDR3 here is CASSQPRQGHNSPLHF. CDR3 sequence (DNA): TGCGCCAGCAGCCAGCCCAGACAGGGCCATAATTCACCCCTCCACTTT.

This chain connects TRBV28 to TRBJ2-7; TRBD2 matches at 8 bases. Trimming removed 2 bases from V and 4 bases from J; junction bases left unmatched: 16. This CDR3 contains 18 residues. Looked up from germline, CDR1 is MDHEN and CDR2 is SYDVKM. CDR3 loop: CASSLRRGAGGRQYEQYF. CDR3 in DNA: TGTGCCAGCAGTTTAAGGAGGGGGGCGGGAGGCCGACAATACGAGCAGTACTTC.

The chain is built from TRBV5-4 and TRBJ2-1; TRBD2 aligns across 9 bases. J gave up 3 bases and V 4 bases, and 11 bases lay outside the gene matches. This CDR3 has 17 amino acids. Germline V gene lookup returns CDR1 SGHNT and CDR2 YYREEE (reference sequence). CDR3 sequence: CASSRARGTSSYNEQFF. The CDR3 DNA reads TGTGCCAGCAGCCGGGCCCGCGGGACTAGCAGCTACAATGAGCAGTTCTTC.

This clone was seen just once. The chain joins TRBV10-3 to TRBJ2-5; 11 bases map to TRBD2. Germline V lookup: CDR1 ENHRY, CDR2 SYGVKD. Trimming at V came to 6 bases and at J to 4 bases, leaving 4 bases not matched to a gene. The CDR3 sequence is 14 residues long. CDR3 bases: TGTGCCATCAGACAAGGACTAGCGGGAGAGACCCAGTACTTC. Translation gives CAIRQGLAGETQYF.

The J gene is TRBJ2-7, the V gene TRBV28; TRBD1 is a possible D gene (6 bases). V gave up 6 bases and J gave up 2 bases, with 17 bases separating them. CDR1 is MDHEN and CDR2 is SYDVKM in the germline V gene. There are 15 residues in the CDR3. CDR3 region: CASSSTQTGTYEQYF. DNA for the CDR3: TGTGCCAGCAGCTCTACTCAGACAGGCACCTACGAGCAGTACTTC.

The V and J genes are TRBV11-1 and TRBJ1-1, with a tentative D call TRBD1 (5 bases). The CDR3 consists of 15 residues. The V end lost 5 bases, the J end lost 2 bases, and 15 bases lay between the germline ends. Germline lookup yields CDR1 SGHAT and CDR2 FQDESV (reference sequence). The CDR3 is CASSRTLGGNTEAFF. Here the CDR3 DNA reads TGTGCCAGCAGCCGGACATTGGGGGGAAACACTGAAGCTTTCTTT.

J is TRBJ2-7 and V is TRBV30; 7 bases match TRBD2. J lost 4 bases, V lost 1 base, and 13 bases had no gene match. The germline V gene encodes CDR1 GTSNPN and CDR2 SVGIG (reference sequence). There are 16 residues in the CDR3. This chain's CDR3 is CAWSDGGSFITYEQYF. CDR3 in DNA: TGTGCCTGGAGTGATGGCGGGAGCTTCATTACTTACGAGCAGTACTTC. Using reference TRBV30 and TRBJ2-7 for the parts outside the CDR3, the full variable domain is SQTIHQWPATLVQPVGSPLSLECTVEGTSNPNLYWYRQAAGRGLQLLFYSVGIGQISSEVPQNLSASRPQDRQFILSSKKLLLSDSGFYLCAWSDGGSFITYEQYFGPGTRLTVT.

The chain employs TRBV5-4 and TRBJ1-3, with a weak D call TRBD1 (6 bases). This CDR3 has 16 amino acids. Germline lookup yields CDR1 SGHNT and CDR2 YYREEE (reference sequence). V lost 2 bases to trimming and J lost 0 bases, with 12 bases between them. In DNA, the CDR3 is TGTGCCAGCAGCTTACCTGGGGGCGTCTCTGGAAACACCATATATTTT. This codes for CASSLPGGVSGNTIYF.

The rearrangement uses TRBV7-9 and TRBJ1-3; tentative D call: TRBD1 (6 bases). The germline V and J ends were trimmed by 4 bases and 0 bases, with 10 bases remaining between them. Germline V gene lookup returns CDR1 SEHNR and CDR2 FQNEAQ (reference sequence). This CDR3 region has 15 residues. The CDR3 nucleotides read TGTGCCAGCAGCTGGACAGCTTTCTCTGGAAACACCATATATTTT. It specifies CASSWTAFSGNTIYF.

J is TRBJ2-5 and V is TRBV6-6; TRBD1 matches at 7 bases. The germline V gene encodes CDR1 MNHNY and CDR2 SVGAGI (reference sequence). Trimming took 3 bases from V and 5 from J; bases not matched to a gene: 6. The length of the CDR3 is 14 residues. This chain's CDR3 is CASSYRQGWETQYF. CDR3 in DNA: TGTGCCAGCAGTTATAGACAGGGTTGGGAGACCCAGTACTTC.

The rearrangement uses TRBV18 and TRBJ2-1; D uncertain. Germline CDR1 and CDR2: KGHSH and LQKENI. V lost 3 bases and J 4 bases, leaving 16 bases between the germline ends. The length of the CDR3 is 16 residues. For the CDR3, the DNA is TGTGCCAGCTCACCGGTTCGACTCGACCGTTACAATGAGCAGTTCTTC. It specifies CASSPVRLDRYNEQFF.